These 26 T cell receptor beta chains were all obtained from the same sample, sequenced in a study of regulatory T cells in long-lasting Graves disease. Investigators prepared the TCR beta libraries by applying iRepertoire HTBI primers and Arm-PCR of CDR3 regions. TCRdb re-derived calls from the multiplex PCR reads in MiXCR, one entry per CDR3 protein. This table has 400,000 to 550,000 distinct CDR3 sequences, about 15% appearing once. Time point defined: newly diagnosed GD, antithyroid drugs for less than 3 months. With RNA extracted from PBMCs as input, the TCR library was made. The same data also contributed to another study, on T cells in Graves' hyperthyroidism and ophthalmopathy.

The material was peripheral blood mononuclear cells (PBMCs), obtained at new diagnosis, from a patient treated with antithyroid drugs. These receptors were collected from a woman aged 25 to 39 with Graves disease.

This clonotype was seen more than once but under ten times. The chain recombines TRBV18 with TRBJ1-1; D is undetermined. The CDR3 contains 13 residues. Trimming shortened V by 11 bases and J by 1 base, and 14 bases separated the two germline ends. Germline CDR1 KGHSH, CDR2 LQKENI. CDR3 sequence (DNA): TGTGCCGGCGCACCCGAGGAGAACACTGAAGCTTTCTTT. Translated, it gives CAGAPEENTEAFF.

This clonotype has more than one count but fewer than ten. J is TRBJ2-3 and V is TRBV12-3 or TRBV12-4, with a weak D call TRBD2 (5 bases). Deletions cut 5 bases from V and 7 bases from J, with 22 bases between. This CDR3 has 16 residues. This CDR3 is CASSPLANDLSNTQYF. DNA for the CDR3: TGTGCCAGCAGTCCTTTAGCGAACGATCTTTCAAATACGCAGTATTTT.

This clonotype was observed at least ten times. The genes are TRBV20-1 and TRBJ2-3, with D unresolved. Germline V CDR1 and CDR2: DFQATT, SNEGSKA (reference sequence). Trimming took off 1 base at V and 2 bases at J, with 13 bases between the two ends. CDR3 length: 15 amino acids. For the CDR3, the DNA is TGCAGTGCTAGAGTTAAGGGAAGAAACACAGATACGCAGTATTTT. Amino acid sequence: CSARVKGRNTDTQYF.

This rearrangement joins TRBV11-2 to TRBJ2-1; either TRBD1 or TRBD2 may supply D (5 bases each). Germline V CDR1 and CDR2: SGHAT, FQNNGV. The CDR3 is 12 amino acids. The V gene lost 1 base and the J gene lost 15 bases, with 13 bases spanning the gap. The CDR3 coding sequence is TGTGCCAGCAGCTTAGCTGGGACCGAGGGGTTCTTC. Its translation is CASSLAGTEGFF.

Ten or more counts support this clonotype. CDR3 coding DNA: TGTGCCAGCAGCCTCCTGCATTCCGGGTCTGAAAAACTGTTTTTT. This encodes CASSLLHSGSEKLFF. V is TRBV12-3 or TRBV12-4 and J is TRBJ1-4; D ambiguous. This CDR3 is 15 amino acids long. The V and J ends lost 6 bases and 7 bases respectively, with 18 bases between them.

At least ten counts were recorded for this clonotype. The chain combines TRBV7-9 with TRBJ1-5; D is unclear. This CDR3 region has 12 residues. Germline V gene sequence: CDR1 SEHNR, CDR2 FQNEAQ (reference sequence). Trimming left V 5 bases short and J 1 base short, with 3 bases between. Here the CDR3 reads CASSLSNQPQHF. CDR3 nucleotides: TGTGCCAGCAGCCTCAGCAATCAGCCCCAGCATTTT.

This chain connects TRBV7-9 to TRBJ2-3, with 7 bases fitting TRBD2. The CDR3 totals 14 residues. The trim removed 3 bases at V and 5 bases at J, leaving 5 bases unmatched. CDR1 and CDR2 (germline): SEHNR, FQNEAQ (reference sequence). The CDR3 sequence is CASSLGGVEDTQYF. The CDR3, as DNA: TGTGCCAGCAGCTTGGGGGGGGTAGAAGATACGCAGTATTTT.

This clonotype was observed a few times. This rearrangement joins TRBV6-1 to TRBJ2-1; 7 positions match TRBD2. CDR1 is MNHNS, CDR2 SASEGT, per germline. This CDR3 has 15 amino acids. V was clipped by 8 bases and J by 4 bases; unmatched bases: 11. CDR3 amino acids: CASEPGGGGYNEQFF. CDR3 coding DNA: TGTGCCAGCGAACCTGGGGGGGGGGGTTACAATGAGCAGTTCTTC.

As regards this clonotype: A clone one base away is much larger, so this may be a read error. It is likely a read error, because the conserved phenylalanine at the end of the CDR3 is missing. The J gene is TRBJ2-5, the V gene TRBV12-5, with D possibly being TRBD1 or TRBD2 (6 bases each). Germline CDR1 is LGHNT and CDR2 is FRNRAP. This CDR3 is built from 13 residues. The germline V and J ends were trimmed by 6 bases and 5 bases, with 13 bases remaining between them. The DNA for the CDR3 is TGTGCTAGTGGCCCTAGAGGGGGGGAGACCCAGTACCTC. This translates into CASGPRGGETQYL.

This sequence joins TRBV5-5 and TRBJ1-3, with D tentatively TRBD1 (6 bases). Germline CDR1 is SGHKS and CDR2 is YYEKEE (reference sequence). The CDR3 has 15 amino acids. The V end was cut by 4 bases, the J end by 2 bases, with 13 bases between. Here the CDR3 reads CASSNRVPAGNTIYF. The CDR3 DNA is TGTGCCAGCAGCAACAGGGTTCCAGCTGGAAACACCATATATTTT.

This clonotype occurred many times. This rearrangement joins TRBV3-1 to TRBJ2-7, with TRBD2 identical over 15 bases. With V trimmed by 5 bases and J by 4 bases, 6 bases remained unmatched. CDR3 length: 16 amino acids. CDR1 and CDR2 from the germline V gene are LGHDT and YNNKEL (reference sequence). CDR3 nucleotide sequence: TGTGCCAGCAGCGCACTGGGGACTAGCGGGAGGTACGAGCAGTACTTC. Its translation is CASSALGTSGRYEQYF.

A few counts support this clonotype. The chain recombines TRBV29-1 with TRBJ2-1; 8 bases align to TRBD2. Per germline, CDR1 SQVTM and CDR2 ANQGSEA. With V trimmed by 1 base and J by 6 bases, 17 bases remained unmatched. The CDR3 is made up of 18 amino acids. CDR3 DNA sequence: TGCAGCGTTGAAGGGGTATGGGCGGGAGGTCACCAAAGCAATGAGCAGTTCTTC. Amino acid sequence: CSVEGVWAGGHQSNEQFF.

The chain carries TRBV5-8 and TRBJ2-1, with a weak D call TRBD2 (5 bases). V gave up 0 bases and J gave up 2 bases, with 15 bases separating them. Germline V gives CDR1 SGHTS, CDR2 YDEGEE. This CDR3 contains 17 residues. The CDR3 DNA reads as TGTGCCAGCAGCTTGGGAAGGGAGACACGAGCCTACAATGAGCAGTTCTTC. Translation gives CASSLGRETRAYNEQFF.

This clonotype appeared many times. The chain uses TRBV20-1 and TRBJ2-7; 11 bases are a match to TRBD2. CDR3 length: 16 amino acids. Germline-derived CDR1 and CDR2 are DFQATT and SNEGSKA (reference sequence). Trimming took 1 base from V and 3 from J; bases not matched to a gene: 8. CDR3: CSARGPGLAEYYEQYF. The DNA for the CDR3 is TGCAGTGCTAGAGGCCCGGGACTAGCGGAGTACTACGAGCAGTACTTC.

This clonotype showed up just a few times. This chain links TRBV13 with TRBJ2-2; 11 nucleotides line up with TRBD1. V shed 6 bases, J shed 6 bases, and the junction held 15 bases outside the gene matches. The CDR3 runs to 18 residues. Germline CDR1 PRHDT, CDR2 FYEKMQ (reference sequence). CDR3 sequence (DNA): TGTGCCAGCAGACCAGCAGGACAGGGGGCGACAGAGGCCGGGGAGCTGTTTTTT. Its protein is CASRPAGQGATEAGELFF.

The J gene is TRBJ2-7, the V gene TRBV4-3; 11 bases map to TRBD2. The ends lost 4 bases at V and 3 bases at J; junction bases unmatched: 8. The germline V gene has CDR1 LGHNA and CDR2 YSLEER. This CDR3 has 16 residues. The CDR3 coding sequence is TGCGCCAGCAGCCCAGTGGCTGGACTAGCGGGCTACGAGCAGTACTTC. Translating it yields CASSPVAGLAGYEQYF.

In this sample, this clonotype turned up many times. The chain has TRBV11-2 and TRBJ2-7; no definite D call. Trimming stripped 5 bases from V and 2 bases from J, with 13 bases between. CDR1 and CDR2 from the germline V gene are SGHAT and FQNNGV. The CDR3 totals 14 residues. The CDR3 bases are TGTGCCAGCAGCCCCCTTCTACCCGCCTACGAGCAGTACTTC. This codes for CASSPLLPAYEQYF.

This clonotype was found many times. This chain connects TRBV7-2 to TRBJ2-1; D might be TRBD2 (5 bases). The CDR3 length is 13 residues. Germline CDR1 reads SGHTA; CDR2 reads FQGNSA. V shed 2 bases and J shed 8 bases, with 10 bases lying between them. The CDR3 reads CASSLNGLHEQFF. CDR3 sequence (DNA): TGTGCCAGCAGCTTAAACGGACTTCATGAGCAGTTCTTC.

This clonotype was seen a few times. This chain uses TRBV28 with TRBJ2-3; D is undetermined. The CDR3 spans 14 residues. Germline V gene lookup returns CDR1 MDHEN and CDR2 SYDVKM. V was clipped by 2 bases and J by 2 bases, with 8 bases between them. CDR3 DNA: TGTGCCAGCAGTTTACCGGGCAACACAGATACGCAGTATTTT. Amino acids: CASSLPGNTDTQYF.

There are a few counts of this clonotype. V gene TRBV7-8 combines with J gene TRBJ2-2; D not resolved. Germline assignment: CDR1 SGHVS and CDR2 FQNEAQ. This CDR3 has 13 amino acids. Between the trimmed V and J ends, which lost 5 bases and 6 bases, there was a span of 10 bases. The CDR3 DNA is TGTGCCAGCAGCCCGGTGGCGCCCGGGGAGCTGTTTTTT. It codes for CASSPVAPGELFF.

The chain uses TRBV4-1 and TRBJ1-2; D is unresolved. There are 15 residues in the CDR3. Germline-derived CDR1 and CDR2 are MGHRA and YSYEKL. Between the trimmed V and J ends, which lost 0 bases and 2 bases, there was a span of 10 bases. The CDR3 is CASSQDPATNYGYTF. CDR3 nucleotides: TGCGCCAGCAGCCAAGACCCAGCGACCAACTATGGCTACACCTTC.

The table lists this clonotype with a few counts. The chain employs TRBV12-3 or TRBV12-4 and TRBJ2-5, with TRBD2 identical over 10 bases. The CDR3 sequence is 16 residues long. V shed 6 bases, J shed 4 bases, and the junction held 11 bases outside the gene matches. The CDR3, as DNA: TGTGCCAGCAGAAGCAGCGGGAGGGGGCCCATAGAGACCCAGTACTTC. This gives the protein CASRSSGRGPIETQYF.

This clonotype was detected ten times or more. The chain uses TRBV5-1 and TRBJ2-1, with 8 bases that match TRBD2. The V gene end was trimmed by 5 bases and the J gene end by 6 bases; junction bases not matched to a gene: 10. This CDR3 has 15 amino acids. Germline V gene sequence: CDR1 SGHRS, CDR2 YFSETQ. CDR3 loop: CASRITSGGLNEQFF. In DNA form, the CDR3 reads TGCGCCAGCAGAATTACTAGCGGCGGGCTCAATGAGCAGTTCTTC. Filled out from reference TRBV5-1 and TRBJ2-1, the complete variable domain reads KAGVTQTPRYLIKTRGQQVTLSCSPISGHRSVSWYQQTPGQGLQFLFEYFSETQRNKGNFPGRFSGRQFSNSRSEMNVSTLELGDSALYLCASRITSGGLNEQFFGPGTRLTVL.

In its sample, this clonotype was seen many times. The V call is TRBV27, the J call TRBJ2-5; D remains unclear. The CDR3 contains 16 residues. The V and J ends lost 6 bases and 1 base respectively, with 18 bases between them. CDR1 is MNHEY, CDR2 SMNVEV, per germline (reference sequence). The CDR3: CASSLTISSPQETQYF. CDR3 bases: TGTGCCAGCAGCCTCACCATAAGTTCTCCCCAAGAGACCCAGTACTTC.

As concerns this clonotype: One end of the junction does not line up with germline, which may come from a read error. This sequence joins TRBV11-2 and TRBJ2-1; no clear D. The germline gives CDR1 SGHAT, CDR2 FQNNGV. The CDR3 runs to 17 residues. This CDR3 is CAGRPASGGSSYNEQFF. The CDR3 DNA sequence: TGTGCCGGCAGGCCCGCCTCGGGCGGTAGCTCCTACAATGAGCAGTTCTTC.

This clonotype has only a few counts. The chain is built from TRBV19 and TRBJ2-7; TRBD2 matches at 7 bases. V lost 6 bases, J lost 3 bases, and 5 bases stayed unmatched. The CDR3 sequence is 13 residues long. CDR1 is LNHDA and CDR2 is SQIVND in the germline V gene (reference sequence). The CDR3 protein is CASRGAGSYEQYF. In DNA, the CDR3 is TGTGCCAGTAGAGGAGCGGGGAGCTACGAGCAGTACTTC.